A selection of T cell receptor beta chains follows, all from one sample in a study of T cell responses to AZD1222 COVID-19 vaccine. TCRdb's copy holds only in-frame clones and misses some; the assay was immunoSEQ multiplex PCR. The profile shows roughly 120,000 clones, approximately 85% of them singletons. The input for sequencing was peripheral blood, taken on day 0 of MenACWY control vaccination. All receptors derive from an adult in good health. Each CDR3 is given with its conserved first and last residue. A D gene is named only where the DNA matches it firmly. Clone size appears in some rows only: once, few, many, or a class for an expanded clone.

.,14,.,TRBV19,TRBJ1-5,CASSIGPTGQPQHF,TGTGCCAGTAGTATTGGCCCGACCGGTCAGCCCCAGCATTTT
once,14,TRBD2,TRBV9,TRBJ2-7,CASSPRTSRYEQYF,TGTGCCAGCAGCCCTCGGACTAGCCGGTACGAGCAGTACTTC
.,15,TRBD1,TRBV7-3,TRBJ1-2,CASSSTGGARSGYTF,TGTGCCAGCAGCTCGACAGGGGGCGCACGCTCTGGCTACACCTTC
.,12,.,TRBV5-4,TRBJ2-5,CASSKNAETQYF,TGTGCCAGCAGCAAAAACGCGGAGACCCAGTACTTC
few,13,.,TRBV15,TRBJ1-5,CATSSRKEQPQHF,TGTGCCACCAGCAGCCGAAAGGAGCAGCCCCAGCATTTT
.,14,.,TRBV5-1,TRBJ1-4,CASSLAPSNEKLFF,TGCGCCAGCAGCTTGGCACCTTCTAATGAAAAACTGTTTTTT
.,15,.,TRBV9,TRBJ1-1,CASSKVDRLDTEAFF,TGTGCCAGCAGCAAGGTAGACAGGTTGGACACTGAAGCTTTCTTT
.,16,TRBD1,TRBV14,TRBJ1-2,CASSPGQGKANYGYTF,TGTGCCAGCAGCCCGGGACAGGGGAAAGCTAACTATGGCTACACCTTC
.,15,TRBD2,TRBV7-9,TRBJ2-1,CASSQAGTSVNEQFF,TGTGCCAGCAGCCAGGCCGGGACTAGCGTAAATGAGCAGTTCTTC
once,16,TRBD2,TRBV5-1,TRBJ2-3,CASSLIAGAFTDTQYF,TGCGCCAGCAGCCTGATAGCGGGAGCCTTCACAGATACGCAGTATTTT
.,16,TRBD1,TRBV18,TRBJ1-1,CASSYRQGARGTEAFF,TGTGCCAGCTCGTACCGACAGGGGGCTAGGGGAACTGAAGCTTTCTTT
.,12,TRBD1,TRBV3-1/TRBV3-2,TRBJ1-2,CASSHRQGHHTF,TGTGCCAGCAGCCATAGACAGGGGCATCACACCTTC
.,15,TRBD2,TRBV5-6,TRBJ2-5,CASSSSGRSEETQYF,TGTGCCAGCAGCTCTAGCGGGAGAAGTGAGGAGACCCAGTACTTC
.,13,.,TRBV29-1,TRBJ1-2,CSVAKISNYGYTF,TGCAGCGTGGCGAAAATCTCTAACTATGGCTACACCTTC
.,12,.,TRBV28,TRBJ2-2,CASGVVVGELFF,TGTGCCAGCGGGGTAGTGGTTGGGGAGCTGTTTTTT
.,11,.,TRBV20-1,TRBJ2-7,CRVADSYEQYF,TGCAGGGTAGCGGACTCCTACGAGCAGTACTTC
.,14,.,TRBV6-5,TRBJ1-1,CASSLTGQNTEAFF,TGTGCCAGCAGCCTTACGGGACAGAACACTGAAGCTTTCTTT
.,15,TRBD2,TRBV19,TRBJ2-1,CASSVLTSGSNEQFF,TGTGCCAGTAGTGTCCTGACTAGCGGGAGCAATGAGCAGTTCTTC
.,15,TRBD2,TRBV24-1,TRBJ2-1,CATSDITSGSNEQFF,TGTGCCACCAGTGATATTACTAGCGGGAGCAATGAGCAGTTCTTC
once,16,.,TRBV5-6,TRBJ2-2,CASSLVQQLNTGELFF,TGTGCCAGCAGCTTGGTACAGCAACTGAACACCGGGGAGCTGTTTTTT
.,15,TRBD1,TRBV15,TRBJ1-5,CATSESLRGSQPQHF,TGTGCCACCAGCGAATCTCTCAGGGGGAGTCAGCCCCAGCATTTT
.,14,.,TRBV19,TRBJ2-1,CASSITGNYNEQFF,TGTGCCAGTAGTATAACAGGGAACTACAATGAGCAGTTCTTC
.,13,.,TRBV9,TRBJ2-4,CASSVEVGSIQYF,TGTGCCAGCAGCGTAGAAGTAGGGAGCATTCAGTACTTC
medium-sized,12,.,TRBV11-2,TRBJ2-7,CASSKTSYEQYF,TGTGCCAGCAGTAAAACTAGCTACGAGCAGTACTTC
once,10,.,TRBV5-5,TRBJ1-2,CASQGAGYTF,TGTGCCAGCCAGGGTGCCGGCTACACCTTC
few,16,TRBD1,TRBV27,TRBJ1-1,CASSRDSGRWDTEAFF,TGTGCCAGCAGTCGGGACAGCGGGCGGTGGGACACTGAAGCTTTCTTT
.,19,TRBD2,TRBV7-3,TRBJ2-7,CASSLHIWTSGRSRYEQYF,TGTGCCAGCAGCCTACACATATGGACTAGCGGGCGAAGTCGTTACGAGCAGTACTTC
few,15,.,TRBV7-2,TRBJ1-4,CASSLAGRINEKLFF,TGTGCCAGCAGCTTAGCGGGACGGATTAATGAAAAACTGTTTTTT
.,12,.,TRBV5-1,TRBJ2-1,CASSTARNEQFF,TGCGCCAGCAGCACGGCTAGGAATGAGCAGTTCTTC
.,12,TRBD1,TRBV29-1,TRBJ1-2,CSVEGDRDGYTF,TGCAGCGTTGAAGGGGACAGGGATGGCTACACCTTC
.,14,.,TRBV5-1,TRBJ1-4,CASSHRATNEKLFF,TGCGCCAGCAGCCACAGGGCAACTAATGAAAAACTGTTTTTT
few,15,.,TRBV19,TRBJ1-1,CASSTYLGGNTEAFF,TGTGCCAGTAGTACATACCTGGGAGGGAACACTGAAGCTTTCTTT
.,13,.,TRBV28,TRBJ2-7,CATGQTVPNEQYF,TGTGCCACCGGACAAACTGTCCCCAACGAGCAGTACTTC
.,15,TRBD2,TRBV5-1,TRBJ2-1,CASSAALAGDYEQFF,TGCGCCAGCAGCGCGGCACTAGCGGGAGACTATGAGCAGTTCTTC
.,15,TRBD2,TRBV7-3,TRBJ2-3,CASSSSGVGTDTQYF,TGTGCCAGCAGCTCGAGCGGGGTGGGAACAGATACGCAGTATTTT
.,14,.,TRBV28,TRBJ1-1,CASTTPRVNTEAFF,TGTGCCAGCACCACCCCTCGGGTGAACACTGAAGCTTTCTTT
.,17,.,TRBV9,TRBJ2-1,CASSAGGQARGLREQFF,TGTGCCAGCAGCGCCGGGGGCCAGGCCCGGGGTTTACGGGAGCAGTTCTTC
.,14,.,TRBV27,TRBJ2-2,CASRGELYSGELFF,TGTGCCAGCAGGGGGGAGTTATACTCCGGGGAGCTGTTTTTT
.,15,TRBD1,TRBV19,TRBJ1-1,CASSLSTGWSTEAFF,TGTGCCAGTAGTTTGTCGACAGGGTGGAGCACTGAAGCTTTCTTT
once,11,.,TRBV4-2,TRBJ2-1,CASSLTHEQFF,TGTGCCAGCAGCCTCACACATGAGCAGTTCTTC
.,14,.,TRBV28,TRBJ1-1,CASTRRGVNTEAFF,TGTGCCAGCACCCGGAGAGGGGTGAACACTGAAGCTTTCTTT
.,13,.,TRBV7-3,TRBJ2-1,CASSLTRHNEQFF,TGTGCCAGCAGCTTGACTAGACACAATGAGCAGTTCTTC
.,17,.,TRBV7-8,TRBJ1-1,CASSLWEGVSRHPEAFF,TGTGCCAGCAGCTTGTGGGAGGGGGTGAGCCGCCATCCTGAAGCTTTCTTT
.,15,.,TRBV7-3,TRBJ2-2,CASSSCRDCPGELFF,TGTGCCAGCAGCTCCTGCCGGGACTGCCCCGGGGAGCTGTTTTTT
once,19,TRBD2,TRBV7-8,TRBJ2-1,CASSLLGTSGRTSGDEQFF,TGTGCCAGCAGCTTATTAGGGACTAGCGGGAGGACCAGTGGGGATGAGCAGTTCTTC
.,16,.,TRBV4-1,TRBJ2-1,CASSPSGLPSYNEQFF,TGCGCCAGCAGCCCATCGGGACTTCCCTCCTACAATGAGCAGTTCTTC
.,13,.,TRBV2,TRBJ1-1,CASSSRGNTEAFF,TGTGCCAGCAGCTCCCGGGGGAACACTGAAGCTTTCTTT
.,14,TRBD1,TRBV5-1,TRBJ1-1,CASSLVTGRTEAFF,TGCGCCAGCAGCTTGGTGACAGGGCGAACTGAAGCTTTCTTT
.,14,TRBD2,TRBV5-4,TRBJ2-2,CASSSGLAPGELFF,TGTGCCAGCAGTTCAGGACTAGCCCCCGGGGAGCTGTTTTTT